A selection of T cell receptor beta chains follows, all from one sample in a study of CD8+ T cells in alopecia areata. TCRdb keeps only in-frame clones here, not all; method: immunoSEQ multiplex PCR. The sample consists of 100,000 or so clones, about 60% of them appearing once. Source: CD8+ T cells sorted from blood, taken at roughly week 55, from a patient treated with tofacitinib. The receptors were sampled from a human donor with alopecia areata. Each CDR3 is given with its conserved first and last residue. A D gene is named only where the DNA matches it firmly. A clone size is listed for some rows: how often the clone was seen (once, few, many), or a class if it is expanded.

j_gene: TRBJ2-7; d_gene: .; v_gene: TRBV5-1; abundance: .; CDR3aa: CASSTGSYEQYF; CDR3nt: TGCGCCAGTTCCACAGGATCCTACGAGCAGTACTTC
j_gene: TRBJ2-3; d_gene: .; v_gene: TRBV12-5; abundance: few; CDR3aa: CATKGDGRRDTQYF; CDR3nt: TGTGCTACCAAAGGGGACGGACGACGAGATACGCAGTATTTT
j_gene: TRBJ2-1; d_gene: TRBD1; v_gene: TRBV2; abundance: few; CDR3aa: CASSPTGVNEQFF; CDR3nt: TGTGCCAGCAGTCCGACAGGGGTGAATGAGCAGTTCTTC
j_gene: TRBJ2-7; d_gene: TRBD1; v_gene: TRBV5-1; abundance: few; CDR3aa: CASSKDRVHEQYF; CDR3nt: TGCGCCAGCAGCAAGGACAGGGTCCACGAGCAGTACTTC
j_gene: TRBJ2-5; d_gene: TRBD1; v_gene: TRBV6-1; abundance: .; CDR3aa: CASSTGTGLETQYF; CDR3nt: TGTGCCAGCAGTACCGGGACAGGGCTCGAAACCCAGTACTTC
j_gene: TRBJ2-5; d_gene: TRBD2; v_gene: TRBV4-1; abundance: once; CDR3aa: CASSREVLAGGHETQYF; CDR3nt: TGCGCCAGCAGCCGAGAGGTTCTAGCGGGGGGGCATGAGACCCAGTACTTC
j_gene: TRBJ2-3; d_gene: .; v_gene: TRBV15; abundance: .; CDR3aa: CATSRDRGRLTDTQYF; CDR3nt: TGTGCCACCAGCAGAGATCGAGGCAGACTCACAGATACGCAGTATTTT
j_gene: TRBJ2-5; d_gene: .; v_gene: TRBV29-1; abundance: few; CDR3aa: CSVEAGDLPDQETQYF; CDR3nt: TGCAGCGTCGAAGCTGGGGACTTGCCAGACCAAGAGACCCAGTACTTC
j_gene: TRBJ2-7; d_gene: TRBD2; v_gene: TRBV13; abundance: .; CDR3aa: CASSSAGGSSYEQYF; CDR3nt: TGTGCCAGCAGCTCCGCGGGGGGGAGCTCCTACGAGCAGTACTTC
j_gene: TRBJ1-2; d_gene: .; v_gene: TRBV11-2; abundance: .; CDR3aa: CASTRGAGIFGYTF; CDR3nt: TGTGCCAGCACGAGGGGGGCAGGGATTTTTGGCTACACCTTC
j_gene: TRBJ2-7; d_gene: TRBD1; v_gene: TRBV29-1; abundance: .; CDR3aa: CSVNRGDYEQYF; CDR3nt: TGCAGCGTAAACAGGGGAGACTACGAGCAGTACTTC
j_gene: TRBJ2-7; d_gene: .; v_gene: TRBV6-1; abundance: few; CDR3aa: CASSDRQLYEQYF; CDR3nt: TGTGCCAGCAGCGACAGACAGCTCTACGAGCAGTACTTC
j_gene: TRBJ1-2; d_gene: .; v_gene: TRBV4-2; abundance: few; CDR3aa: CASSQLRGANYGYTF; CDR3nt: TGTGCCAGCAGCCAATTGAGGGGCGCTAACTATGGCTACACCTTC
j_gene: TRBJ2-1; d_gene: .; v_gene: TRBV5-1; abundance: .; CDR3aa: CASSLISSFQNEQFF; CDR3nt: TGCGCCAGCAGCTTGATTTCTAGTTTCCAGAATGAGCAGTTCTTC
j_gene: TRBJ2-7; d_gene: .; v_gene: TRBV5-1; abundance: few; CDR3aa: CASSSRDWPYEQYF; CDR3nt: TGCGCCAGCAGCTCCCGGGACTGGCCCTACGAGCAGTACTTC
j_gene: TRBJ1-2; d_gene: .; v_gene: TRBV9; abundance: .; CDR3aa: CASSDHYGYTF; CDR3nt: TGTGCCAGCAGCGACCACTATGGCTACACCTTC
j_gene: TRBJ2-5; d_gene: .; v_gene: TRBV7-9; abundance: .; CDR3aa: CASNPANQETQYF; CDR3nt: TGTGCCAGCAATCCGGCAAACCAAGAGACCCAGTACTTC
j_gene: TRBJ2-7; d_gene: TRBD1; v_gene: TRBV5-6; abundance: .; CDR3aa: CASSFGTGSPYEQYF; CDR3nt: TGTGCCAGCAGCTTCGGGACAGGGAGTCCCTACGAGCAGTACTTC
j_gene: TRBJ2-7; d_gene: TRBD1; v_gene: TRBV13; abundance: few; CDR3aa: CASSQGQGSYEQYF; CDR3nt: TGTGCCAGCAGCCAGGGACAGGGATCCTACGAGCAGTACTTC
j_gene: TRBJ1-2; d_gene: TRBD1; v_gene: TRBV7-9; abundance: few; CDR3aa: CASSSPIGTGTGYTF; CDR3nt: TGTGCCAGCAGCTCGCCGATCGGGACAGGGACTGGCTACACCTTC
j_gene: TRBJ2-1; d_gene: .; v_gene: TRBV5-1; abundance: .; CDR3aa: CASSLGDGEQFF; CDR3nt: TGCGCCAGCAGCTTAGGCGACGGTGAGCAGTTCTTC
j_gene: TRBJ2-7; d_gene: TRBD2; v_gene: TRBV6-5; abundance: few; CDR3aa: CATLSSGGDEQYF; CDR3nt: TGTGCCACGTTGAGTAGCGGGGGGGACGAGCAGTACTTC
j_gene: TRBJ2-3; d_gene: TRBD1; v_gene: TRBV6-6; abundance: .; CDR3aa: CASSYGQGALPQYF; CDR3nt: TGTGCCAGCAGTTACGGACAGGGGGCCCTACCACAGTATTTT
j_gene: TRBJ2-5; d_gene: .; v_gene: TRBV13; abundance: once; CDR3aa: CASSFGTGQETQYF; CDR3nt: TGTGCCAGCAGCTTCGGGACGGGTCAAGAGACCCAGTACTTC
j_gene: TRBJ2-3; d_gene: .; v_gene: TRBV2; abundance: .; CDR3aa: CASSEEAGTDTQYF; CDR3nt: TGTGCCAGCAGTGAGGAAGCAGGCACAGATACGCAGTATTTT
j_gene: TRBJ2-2; d_gene: .; v_gene: TRBV6-5; abundance: .; CDR3aa: CASSYSIDRNTGELFF; CDR3nt: TGTGCCAGCAGTTACTCGATAGACCGAAACACCGGGGAGCTGTTTTTT
j_gene: TRBJ2-7; d_gene: TRBD1; v_gene: TRBV29-1; abundance: .; CDR3aa: CSVHSRGTGASYEQYF; CDR3nt: TGCAGCGTTCATAGCCGCGGGACAGGGGCGTCCTACGAGCAGTACTTC
j_gene: TRBJ2-5; d_gene: .; v_gene: TRBV29-1; abundance: few; CDR3aa: CSVGPGETQYF; CDR3nt: TGCAGCGTTGGCCCAGGGGAGACCCAGTACTTC
j_gene: TRBJ2-1; d_gene: .; v_gene: TRBV29-1; abundance: .; CDR3aa: CSAHPGRNEQFF; CDR3nt: TGCAGCGCCCACCCTGGTAGAAATGAGCAGTTCTTC
j_gene: TRBJ2-1; d_gene: TRBD1; v_gene: TRBV5-6; abundance: .; CDR3aa: CASSSGQGPQFF; CDR3nt: TGTGCCAGCAGCTCTGGACAGGGGCCGCAGTTCTTC
j_gene: TRBJ2-5; d_gene: .; v_gene: TRBV7-9; abundance: .; CDR3aa: CASSFGTSAQETQYF; CDR3nt: TGTGCCAGCAGCTTCGGGACATCTGCACAAGAGACCCAGTACTTC
j_gene: TRBJ2-5; d_gene: TRBD2; v_gene: TRBV4-1; abundance: .; CDR3aa: CASSPKRGQETQYF; CDR3nt: TGCGCCAGCAGCCCTAAGCGGGGGCAAGAGACCCAGTACTTC
j_gene: TRBJ2-1; d_gene: TRBD1; v_gene: TRBV4-1; abundance: .; CDR3aa: CASSQLGGGDEQFF; CDR3nt: TGCGCCAGCAGCCAATTAGGGGGCGGAGATGAGCAGTTCTTC